These 5 T cell receptor beta chains were sequenced from one sample in a study of neurological immune-mediated disorders. TCRdb redid the calling of the 5' RACE reads with MiXCR, one entry per CDR3 protein. The table records more than 40,000 distinct CDR3 sequences, about 13% of them present only once. Time point given: longitudinal time-point 3. Sequencing input: PBMCs. These receptors originate from a male donor with HTLV-1-associated myelopathy (HAM/TSP).

This clonotype occurred many times. This chain uses TRBV14 with TRBJ2-7, with D perhaps TRBD1 (5 bases). The CDR3 totals 16 residues. CDR1 is SGHDN and CDR2 is FVKESK in the germline V gene. The V end was cut by 1 base, the J end by 0 bases, with 13 bases between. The CDR3 here is CASSQAWTLSSYEQYF. In nucleotides, the CDR3 is TGTGCCAGCAGCCAAGCATGGACATTGAGCTCCTACGAGCAGTACTTC.

This clonotype was observed many times. This sequence joins TRBV7-9 and TRBJ1-1; a weak D match, TRBD1 (6 bases). This CDR3 spans 17 amino acids. V was shortened by 0 bases and J by 9 bases, with 23 bases between the two germline ends. Germline values: CDR1 SEHNR, CDR2 FQNEAQ (reference sequence). Written as DNA, the CDR3 is TGTGCCAGCAGCTTAGCGCGGACAGTAACGATTCCCGGGAAAGCTTTCTTT. It encodes CASSLARTVTIPGKAFF.

This clonotype was observed many times. The chain joins TRBV7-3 to TRBJ2-7; D remains ambiguous. CDR1 is SGHTA, CDR2 FQGTGA, per germline. This CDR3 is 15 amino acids long. Trimming removed 5 bases from V and 0 bases from J, with 14 bases in between. The CDR3 DNA is TGTGCCAGCAGCGAGGCCCCCGGAAGCTCCTACGAGCAGTACTTC. Protein product: CASSEAPGSSYEQYF.

This clonotype was detected many times. V is TRBV6-5 and J is TRBJ1-6; D possibly corresponds to TRBD1 (6 bases). CDR1 is MNHEY, CDR2 SVGAGI, per germline. The CDR3 totals 13 residues. The V end lost 6 bases, the J end lost 11 bases, and 14 bases lay between the germline ends. CDR3 in amino acids: CASSPRGGAPLHF. CDR3 sequence (DNA): TGTGCCAGCAGCCCCAGGGGTGGGGCACCCCTCCACTTT.

This clonotype was picked up many times. J is TRBJ2-3 and V is TRBV20-1, with TRBD1 as a possible D gene (6 bases). The V and J ends lost 5 bases and 2 bases respectively, with 17 bases between them. CDR1 and CDR2 from the germline V gene are DFQATT and SNEGSKA (reference sequence). The CDR3 spans 15 residues. CDR3 amino acids: CSAFPPDRYTDTQYF. In DNA form, the CDR3 reads TGCAGTGCTTTTCCGCCGGACAGATACACAGATACGCAGTATTTT.